What follows are 8 T cell receptor beta chains derived from one specimen sequenced in a study of OX40 agonist ivuxolimab in advanced cancers. This table comes from immunoSEQ multiplex PCR, and its TCRdb copy is limited to in-frame clones, with some not included. The repertoire holds 65,000 to 95,000 clones, with roughly 91% as singletons. The sequences come from CD4+ or CD8+ T cells sorted from blood, collected in a trial of the OX40 agonist ivuxolimab. The receptors derive from an adult with an advanced solid tumor such as melanoma, head and neck, liver or kidney cancer.

This chain joins TRBV6-1 and TRBJ2-7, with a tentative D call TRBD1 (6 bases). Trimming shortened V by 8 bases and J by 4 bases, and 21 bases separated the two germline ends. Looked up from germline, CDR1 is MNHNS and CDR2 is SASEGT. CDR3 size: 15 residues. This CDR3 is CASYLQGALRYEQYF. The DNA of the CDR3 is TGTGCCAGCTACCTACAGGGAGCTCTAAGATACGAGCAGTACTTC.

A word on this clone: One end of the junction is discordant with germline, which a read error may explain. The rearrangement links TRBV9 to TRBJ2-5; tentative D call: TRBD1 (5 bases). Germline V CDR1 and CDR2: SGDLS, YYNGEE. The CDR3 runs 13 residues. CDR3 nucleotide sequence: TGTGCCAGCAGCGGGGCAGGGAAAGAGGCCCAGTACTTC. It translates to CASSGAGKEAQYF.

The V and J genes are TRBV6-6 and TRBJ1-2, with TRBD1 matching over 9 bases. From germline, CDR1 is MNHNY and CDR2 SVGAGI (reference sequence). V dropped 4 bases and J dropped 4; count of bases not matched to a gene: 4. This CDR3 comprises 14 residues. The DNA for the CDR3 is TGTGCCAGCAGTTCTGGACAGGGGCCCTATGGCTACACCTTC. Its translation: CASSSGQGPYGYTF.

V usage is TRBV28 and J usage is TRBJ1-2, with D maybe TRBD1 (5 bases). CDR1 and CDR2 from the germline V gene are MDHEN and SYDVKM. With 4 bases removed from V and 8 bases from J, the gap between germline ends came to 11 bases. This CDR3 comprises 12 residues. The CDR3 here is CASSSRVKGYTF. The CDR3, as DNA: TGTGCCAGCAGTTCCAGGGTAAAGGGCTACACCTTC.

This clone was counted only a few times. This rearrangement joins TRBV7-2 to TRBJ1-2, with 7 positions matching TRBD1. Germline V gives CDR1 SGHTA, CDR2 FQGNSA. The CDR3 sequence is 13 residues long. Trimming removed 5 bases from V and 3 bases from J; junction bases left unmatched: 3. The CDR3 protein is CASSPTGDYGYTF. In nucleotides, the CDR3 is TGTGCCAGCAGCCCCACAGGGGACTATGGCTACACCTTC. The whole variable domain, remainder taken from reference TRBV7-2 and TRBJ1-2, is GAGVSQSPSNKVTEKGKDVELRCDPISGHTALYWYRQSLGQGLEFLIYFQGNSAPDKSGLPSDRFSAERTGGSVSTLTIQRTQQEDSAVYLCASSPTGDYGYTFGSGTRLTVV.

This clone came up once. The J gene is TRBJ2-3, the V gene TRBV7-3; D may be TRBD1 (7 bases). The germline V gene has CDR1 SGHTA and CDR2 FQGTGA. The CDR3 consists of 16 residues. Trimming took 5 bases from V and 5 from J, leaving 20 bases between them. CDR3 protein: CASSPAQGGTIDTQYF. In DNA, the CDR3 is TGTGCCAGCAGCCCAGCCCAGGGGGGCACGATAGATACGCAGTATTTT. Variable domain in full (rest from reference TRBV7-3 and TRBJ2-3): GAGVSQTPSNKVTEKGKYVELRCDPISGHTALYWYRQSLGQGPEFLIYFQGTGAADDSGLPNDRFFAVRPEGSVSTLKIQRTERGDSAVYLCASSPAQGGTIDTQYFGPGTRLTVL.

This clone was found once. The chain is built from TRBV5-1 and TRBJ2-3; either TRBD1 or TRBD2 may supply D (5 bases each). Germline CDR1 reads SGHRS; CDR2 reads YFSETQ. This CDR3 comprises 15 residues. V lost 5 bases and J lost 1, with 14 bases in between. The CDR3, as DNA: TGCGCCAGCAGAAACGGGGACGGTGGCACAGATACGCAGTATTTT. Translation: CASRNGDGGTDTQYF.

The V gene is TRBV28, the J gene TRBJ1-4; 7 bases agree with TRBD1. The J segment lost 4 bases and the V segment lost 0 bases, leaving 11 bases of the junction unmatched. This CDR3 is built from 18 residues. Germline lookup yields CDR1 MDHEN and CDR2 SYDVKM. CDR3 sequence reads: CASSLWRAPGQSNEKLFF. The CDR3 region has the DNA TGTGCCAGCAGTTTATGGAGGGCCCCGGGACAGAGTAATGAAAAACTGTTTTTT.